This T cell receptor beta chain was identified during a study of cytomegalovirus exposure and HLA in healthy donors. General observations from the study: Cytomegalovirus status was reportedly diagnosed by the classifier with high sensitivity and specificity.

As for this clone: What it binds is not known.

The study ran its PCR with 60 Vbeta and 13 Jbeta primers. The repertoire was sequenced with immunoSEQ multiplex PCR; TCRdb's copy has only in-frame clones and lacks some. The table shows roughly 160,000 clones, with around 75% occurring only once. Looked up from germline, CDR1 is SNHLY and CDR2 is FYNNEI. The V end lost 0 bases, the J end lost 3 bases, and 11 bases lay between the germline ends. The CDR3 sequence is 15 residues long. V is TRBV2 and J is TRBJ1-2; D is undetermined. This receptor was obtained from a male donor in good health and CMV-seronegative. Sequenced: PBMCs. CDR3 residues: CASSEALETHYGYTF. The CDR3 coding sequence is TGTGCCAGCAGTGAAGCGCTTGAGACACACTATGGCTACACCTTC.